A single T cell receptor (beta chain) is shown here with its context. No antigen is known for it. Libraries were prepared by immunoSEQ multiplex PCR; TCRdb keeps only in-frame clonotypes and omits some of them. Found here are tens of thousands of clones, over 70% of them singletons; the top ten hold 10% to 13%. The sample originates from a study of lymphopenia after photon versus proton radiotherapy. General observations from the study: Post-nadir diversity loss with photons came from oligoclonal expansion, particularly CD8+ Temra cells. A bigger post-nadir fall in TCR diversity correlated inversely with survival time in deceased patients. Under photons, naive T cells and diversity fell while effector/memory populations rose. Authors raise, but do not show, better survival with proton therapy.

Trimming took 2 bases from V and 10 from J, leaving 9 bases between them. Germline V CDR1 and CDR2: MNHEY, SVGAGI. The CDR3 runs to 13 residues. The rearrangement uses TRBV6-5 and TRBJ1-6; D remains unclear. The sequencing here drew on peripheral blood, taken from a patient treated with proton-based radiotherapy. The receptor's source is a man at least 80 years old with esophageal cancer. The CDR3 bases are TGTGCCAGCAGTTACGGAGGAGTCTCACCCCTCCACTTT. Translation: CASSYGGVSPLHF.